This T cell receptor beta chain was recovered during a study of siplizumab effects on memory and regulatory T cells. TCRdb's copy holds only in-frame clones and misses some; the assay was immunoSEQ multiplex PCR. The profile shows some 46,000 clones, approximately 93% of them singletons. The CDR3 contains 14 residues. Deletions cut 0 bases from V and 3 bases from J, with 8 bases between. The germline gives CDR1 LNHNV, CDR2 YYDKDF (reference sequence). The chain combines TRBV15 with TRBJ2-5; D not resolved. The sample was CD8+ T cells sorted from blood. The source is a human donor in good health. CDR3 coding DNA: TGTGCCACCAGCAGAGATGGGTCGGAAGAGACCCAGTACTTC. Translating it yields CATSRDGSEETQYF.